This record covers a single T cell receptor (beta chain). TCRdb ran MiXCR on the RT-PCR reads and lists one entry per CDR3 protein. The sample yields approximately 700,000 distinct CDR3 sequences, over 11% seen once. The data were taken from a study of response to subunit inactivated influenza vaccine. The CDR3 runs 14 residues. Germline CDR1 is SGHTA and CDR2 is FQGNSA. V lost 3 bases to trimming and J lost 2 bases, with 11 bases between them. This specimen was PBMCs from blood, taken roughly 2 weeks before vaccination. The V and J genes are TRBV7-2 and TRBJ2-7; unclear D gene. The sequence derives from a man aged 50 to 59 who received an inactivated influenza vaccine. The CDR3 reads CASSFGRLTYEQYF. The CDR3 nucleotides read TGTGCCAGCAGCTTCGGACGCCTTACCTACGAGCAGTACTTC.